The 18 T cell receptor beta chains in this list originate from one sample, sequenced in a study of PD-1 blockade in classical Hodgkin lymphoma. All trial patients relapsed after autologous stem cell transplantation. Sequencing used immunoSEQ multiplex PCR; TCRdb keeps in-frame clones, though not all of them. There are about 75,000 clones in the sample; more than 85% occur only once, and approximately 8.1% lies in the top ten. The material was peripheral blood mononuclear cells (PBMCs), obtained at baseline. The receptor set was obtained from a human donor with classical Hodgkin lymphoma.

The chain links TRBV19 to TRBJ1-5; maybe TRBD1 (6 bases). V was pared by 8 bases and J by 0 bases, with 14 bases between. Germline V lookup: CDR1 LNHDA, CDR2 SQIVND (reference sequence). CDR3 length: 15 residues. DNA for the CDR3: TGTGCCAGTCTGCTACAGGGATATAGCAATCAGCCCCAGCATTTT. The encoded protein is CASLLQGYSNQPQHF.

The CDR3 loop reads CASSAGTSGSTDTQYF. The CDR3 DNA reads as TGTGCCAGCAGTGCCGGGACTAGCGGAAGCACAGATACGCAGTATTTT. The chain combines TRBV27 with TRBJ2-3; TRBD2 matches 11 bases. The V gene end was trimmed by 5 bases and the J gene end by 0 bases; junction bases not matched to a gene: 4. The CDR3 runs 16 residues. The germline V gene encodes CDR1 MNHEY and CDR2 SMNVEV (reference sequence).

The rearrangement joins TRBV13 to TRBJ1-2, with D unresolved. V was shortened by 5 bases and J by 4 bases, with 14 bases between the two germline ends. The CDR3 consists of 14 residues. Germline CDR1 PRHDT, CDR2 FYEKMQ (reference sequence). The CDR3 sequence is CASSPSKVGYGYTF. CDR3 DNA sequence: TGTGCCAGCAGCCCCTCAAAAGTGGGCTATGGCTACACCTTC.

The chain couples TRBV11-2 to TRBJ2-3; D unclear. In germline, CDR1 is SGHAT, CDR2 FQNNGV. V gave up 5 bases and J gave up 3 bases, with 12 bases separating them. The CDR3 covers 14 residues. The CDR3 DNA is TGTGCCAGCAGCCCAGGAATCCCGACAGATACGCAGTATTTT. Its translation is CASSPGIPTDTQYF. The full variable domain, in which reference TRBV11-2 and TRBJ2-3 provide the parts outside the CDR3, is EAGVAQSPRYKIIEKRQSVAFWCNPISGHATLYWYQQILGQGPKLLIQFQNNGVVDDSQLPKDRFSAERLKGVDSTLKIQPAKLEDSAVYLCASSPGIPTDTQYFGPGTRLTVL.

This chain uses TRBV5-1 with TRBJ2-3; tentatively, D is TRBD2 (6 bases). CDR1 and CDR2 (germline): SGHRS, YFSETQ. The CDR3 spans 15 residues. Between the trimmed V and J ends, which lost 3 bases and 1 base, there was a span of 12 bases. CDR3 sequence: CASSSLASGTDTQYF. The CDR3 nucleotides are TGCGCCAGCAGCTCACTAGCAAGCGGCACAGATACGCAGTATTTT.

The chain employs TRBV20-1 and TRBJ1-4, with a possible D match to TRBD1 (5 bases). The CDR3 spans 11 residues. Per the germline V gene, CDR1 is DFQATT and CDR2 is SNEGSKA (reference sequence). In nucleotides, the CDR3 is TGCTGTAATGGGGCCGGTGAAAAACTGTTTTTT. As protein: CCNGAGEKLFF.

The V gene is TRBV6-5, the J gene TRBJ2-5; D is perhaps TRBD2 (7 bases). The CDR3 sequence is 15 residues long. Per the germline V gene, CDR1 is MNHEY and CDR2 is SVGAGI. V was trimmed by 7 bases and J by 2 bases, leaving 17 bases between them. CDR3 DNA: TGTGCCAGCACCCGAGGGGGGGGCGTTCAAGAGACCCAGTACTTC. Its translation: CASTRGGGVQETQYF.

The gene calls are TRBV27 and TRBJ2-7; D call uncertain. V lost 5 bases and J lost 0, with 8 bases in between. Germline CDR1 reads MNHEY; CDR2 reads SMNVEV (reference sequence). The CDR3 is 13 amino acids. CDR3 loop: CASSPPYSYEQYF. CDR3 DNA sequence: TGTGCCAGCAGTCCCCCATACTCCTACGAGCAGTACTTC.

This clone has a handful of counts. This CDR3 is CASSDIPGEPQHF. CDR3 sequence (DNA): TGTGCCAGCAGTGACATTCCTGGGGAGCCCCAGCATTTT. This sequence joins TRBV6-5 and TRBJ1-5; D call uncertain. The CDR3 consists of 13 residues. Trimming left V 5 bases short and J 8 bases short, with 13 bases between. From germline, CDR1 is MNHEY and CDR2 SVGAGI.

The chain combines TRBV2 with TRBJ2-3, with 10 bases lining up with TRBD1. The CDR3 is 17 residues long. Germline loops: CDR1 SNHLY, CDR2 FYNNEI. V gave up 5 bases and J gave up 4 bases; unmatched junction bases: 12. This chain's CDR3 is CASSNSPGQGYPDTQYF. Written as DNA, the CDR3 is TGTGCCAGCAGTAACTCACCGGGACAGGGGTACCCAGATACGCAGTATTTT.

In DNA, the CDR3 is TGTGCCAGCAGTTACTCGACGGGGGCCGGAAACACCATATATTTT. Translating gives CASSYSTGAGNTIYF. J is TRBJ1-3 and V is TRBV6-5, with a weak D call TRBD1 (6 bases). CDR1 is MNHEY and CDR2 is SVGAGI in the germline V gene. The CDR3 is 15 residues long. Trimming took 0 bases from V and 4 from J, leaving 10 bases between them.

The chain couples TRBV5-6 to TRBJ2-7; D is possibly TRBD1 or TRBD2 (5 bases each). The germline gives CDR1 SGHDT, CDR2 YYEEEE. V was shortened by 3 bases and J by 3 bases, with 16 bases between the two germline ends. CDR3 length equals 15 residues. The DNA of the CDR3 is TGTGCCAGCAGCTCGGGGTGGCAGGGTATCTACGAGCAGTACTTC. This translates into CASSSGWQGIYEQYF.

The chain links TRBV7-6 to TRBJ2-2, with D perhaps matching TRBD1 (6 bases). V gave up 8 bases and J gave up 7 bases, with 23 bases separating them. The germline CDR1 and CDR2 sequences are SGHVS and FNYEAQ. The CDR3 totals 16 residues. CDR3 amino acids: CASGPHDLGGGGELFF. CDR3 DNA: TGTGCCAGCGGACCCCACGACTTAGGGGGTGGCGGGGAGCTGTTTTTT.

This rearrangement joins TRBV29-1 to TRBJ2-7; TRBD1 might be the D (6 bases). This CDR3 contains 12 residues. The germline CDR1 and CDR2 sequences are SQVTM and ANQGSEA. The CDR3 coding sequence is TGCACCGGGACACAAGAAAGATACGAGCAGTACTTC. Its translation: CTGTQERYEQYF.

The rearrangement links TRBV19 to TRBJ2-7; a possible D gene is TRBD1 (6 bases). V was clipped by 4 bases and J by 5 bases, with 12 bases between them. The germline gives CDR1 LNHDA, CDR2 SQIVND (reference sequence). The CDR3 contains 13 residues. In DNA, the CDR3 is TGTGCCAGTAGTAACAGGGTATTGCACGAGCAGTACTTC. Its translation is CASSNRVLHEQYF.

The chain couples TRBV6-1 to TRBJ1-1; D is unresolved. CDR1 is MNHNS, CDR2 SASEGT, per germline. CDR3 length: 13 residues. The V end was cut by 1 base, the J end by 4 bases, with 7 bases between. The CDR3: CASSEDPGTEAFF. The CDR3 DNA sequence: TGTGCCAGCAGTGAAGATCCTGGCACTGAAGCTTTCTTT.

This clone was detected only once. This chain uses TRBV15 with TRBJ1-3; maybe TRBD1 (5 bases). In germline, CDR1 is LNHNV, CDR2 YYDKDF (reference sequence). V was pared by 0 bases and J by 4 bases, with 34 bases between. The CDR3 is 23 amino acids. The DNA for the CDR3 is TGTGCCACCAGCAGAGAGATGGGACTGCCTTGGTCCTTTCATCCCCTTTTAGGAAACACCATATATTTT. This sequence encodes CATSREMGLPWSFHPLLGNTIYF.

J is TRBJ2-5 and V is TRBV28; 10 nucleotides line up with TRBD1. The J segment lost 5 bases and the V segment lost 8 bases, leaving 8 bases of the junction unmatched. There are 14 residues in the CDR3. Germline-derived CDR1 and CDR2 are MDHEN and SYDVKM. CDR3 nucleotides: TGTGCCAGCGTAAGACAGGGGGCAGGGGAGACCCAGTACTTC. It encodes CASVRQGAGETQYF.